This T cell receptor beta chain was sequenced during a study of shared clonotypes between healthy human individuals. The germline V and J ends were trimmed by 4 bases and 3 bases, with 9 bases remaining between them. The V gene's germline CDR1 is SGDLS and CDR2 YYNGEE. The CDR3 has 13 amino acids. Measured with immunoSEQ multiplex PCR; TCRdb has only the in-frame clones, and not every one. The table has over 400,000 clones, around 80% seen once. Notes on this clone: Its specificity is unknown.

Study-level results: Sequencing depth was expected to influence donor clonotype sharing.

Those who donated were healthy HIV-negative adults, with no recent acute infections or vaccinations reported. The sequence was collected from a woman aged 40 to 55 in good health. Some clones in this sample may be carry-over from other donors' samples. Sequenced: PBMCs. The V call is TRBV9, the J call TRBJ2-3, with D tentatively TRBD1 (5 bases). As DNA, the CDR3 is TGTGCCAGCAGCACCCGACAGACAGATACGCAGTATTTT. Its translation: CASSTRQTDTQYF.